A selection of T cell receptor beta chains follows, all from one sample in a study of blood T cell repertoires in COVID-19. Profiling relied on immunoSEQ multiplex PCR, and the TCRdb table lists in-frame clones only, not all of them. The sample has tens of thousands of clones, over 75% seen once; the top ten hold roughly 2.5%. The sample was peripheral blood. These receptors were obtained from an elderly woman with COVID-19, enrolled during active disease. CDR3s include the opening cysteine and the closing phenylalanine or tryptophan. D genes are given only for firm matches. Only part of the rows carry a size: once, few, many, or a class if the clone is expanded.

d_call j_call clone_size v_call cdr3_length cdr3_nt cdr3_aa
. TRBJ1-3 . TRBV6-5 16 TGTGCCAGCAGTTACGGGCAGGGGAAGGTCGGAAACACCATATATTTT CASSYGQGKVGNTIYF
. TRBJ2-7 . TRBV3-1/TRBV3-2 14 TGTGCCAGCAGCCAAGGTCACAGGGTCTACGAGCAGTACTTC CASSQGHRVYEQYF
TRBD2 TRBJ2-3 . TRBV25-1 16 TGTGCCAGCAGTGAATATGGGGGGGAGGGCCAGTATACGCAGTATTTT CASSEYGGEGQYTQYF
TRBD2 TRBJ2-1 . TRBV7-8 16 TGTGCCAGCAGCGCCCTAGGGAGGGTGGGAATCGATGAGCAGTTCTTC CASSALGRVGIDEQFF
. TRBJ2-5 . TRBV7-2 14 TGTGCCAGCAGCTTAGCGGGGGCCCAAGAGACCCAGTACTTC CASSLAGAQETQYF
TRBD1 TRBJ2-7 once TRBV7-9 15 TGTGCCAGCAGCCCGGACAGGATCCCCCCCTACGAGCAGTACTTC CASSPDRIPPYEQYF
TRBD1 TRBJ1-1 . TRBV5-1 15 TGCGCCAGCAGGGGTGCGGGACAGGGGGCAGGAGAAGCTTTCTTT CASRGAGQGAGEAFF
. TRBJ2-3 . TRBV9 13 TGTGCCAGCAGCAAGGAGCCCACGAAGACGCAGTATTTT CASSKEPTKTQYF
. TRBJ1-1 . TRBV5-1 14 TGCGCCAGCAGCTACTCCAGGGGTAGCACTGAAGCTTTCTTT CASSYSRGSTEAFF
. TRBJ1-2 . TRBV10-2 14 TGCGCCAGCAGTGAGTCGGCGAGGGCCGGTGGCTACACCTTC CASSESARAGGYTF
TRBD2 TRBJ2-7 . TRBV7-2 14 TGTGCCAGCAGCTTTGCGGGGGACTCCTACGAGCAGTACTTC CASSFAGDSYEQYF
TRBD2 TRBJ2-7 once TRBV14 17 TGTGCCAGCAGCCAAATTAGCGGGGGGACGAGCTCCTACGAGCAGTACTTC CASSQISGGTSSYEQYF
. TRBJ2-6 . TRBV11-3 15 TGTGCCAGCAGCTTAACGGGCTCTGGGGCCAACGTCCTGACTTTC CASSLTGSGANVLTF
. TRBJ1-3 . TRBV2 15 TGTGCCAGCACCCACCCCAGCCGGGATGGAAACACCATATATTTT CASTHPSRDGNTIYF
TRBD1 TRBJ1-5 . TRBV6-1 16 TGTGCCAGCAGTGAAGCCGGGACAGCCTCGCAGCAGCCCCAGCATTTT CASSEAGTASQQPQHF
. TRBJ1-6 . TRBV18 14 TGTGCCAGCTCACCAAGTGGGAGAAATTCACCCCTCCACTTT CASSPSGRNSPLHF
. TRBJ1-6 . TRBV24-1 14 TGTGCCACCAGTGACGGCAGGGCTAATTCACCCCTCCACTTT CATSDGRANSPLHF
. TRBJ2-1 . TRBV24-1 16 TGTGCCACCAGTGATCCCCAACAGGGACCCTACAATGAGCAGTTCTTC CATSDPQQGPYNEQFF
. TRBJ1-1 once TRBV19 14 TGTGCCAGTAGGAGGGTTGACTTGAACACTGAAGCTTTCTTT CASRRVDLNTEAFF
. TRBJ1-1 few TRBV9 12 TGTGCCAGCAAGAACAGGAACACTGAAGCTTTCTTT CASKNRNTEAFF
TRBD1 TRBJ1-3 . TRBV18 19 TGTGCCAGCTCACCCTCCCGCCCTGGACAGGGGGCCTCTGGAAACACCATATATTTT CASSPSRPGQGASGNTIYF
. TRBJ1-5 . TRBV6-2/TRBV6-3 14 TGTGCCAGCAGTTACACGGGAGGCAATCAGCCCCAGCATTTT CASSYTGGNQPQHF
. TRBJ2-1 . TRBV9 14 TGTGCCAGCAGCGTAGGAGGGATTCGCAATGAGCAGTTCTTC CASSVGGIRNEQFF
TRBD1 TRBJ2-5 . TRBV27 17 TGTGCCAGCAGTTTACCCGGACAGGGGGCTTTCCAAGAGACCCAGTACTTC CASSLPGQGAFQETQYF
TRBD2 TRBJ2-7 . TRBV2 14 TGTGCCACCTCCCAGCGGGAGTCGATTTACGAGCAGTACTTC CATSQRESIYEQYF
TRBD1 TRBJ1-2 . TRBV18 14 TGTGCCAGCTCACCCGGGACAGTAAACTATGGCTACACCTTC CASSPGTVNYGYTF
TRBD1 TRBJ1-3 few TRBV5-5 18 TGTGCCAGCAGCTTCCGGGACAGTCGGACTATAGGGGGAAACACCATATATTTT CASSFRDSRTIGGNTIYF
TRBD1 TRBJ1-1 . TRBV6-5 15 TGTGCCAGCAGTTACGGGGGACAGGGGGGTACTGAAGCTTTCTTT CASSYGGQGGTEAFF
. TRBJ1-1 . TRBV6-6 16 TGTGCCAGCAGTTACTCGTTGAGGACAGATACCACTGAAGCTTTCTTT CASSYSLRTDTTEAFF
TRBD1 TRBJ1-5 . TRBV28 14 TGTGCCAGCATGGGACAGGGGTTCAATCAGCCCCAGCATTTT CASMGQGFNQPQHF
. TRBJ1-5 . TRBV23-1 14 TGCGCCAGCAGTCACTCCGGGTCCAATCAGCCCCAGCATTTT CASSHSGSNQPQHF